Shown below are 23 T cell receptor beta chains from a single sample sequenced in a study of regulatory T cells in long-lasting Graves disease. Time point in this sample: newly diagnosed GD, antithyroid drugs for less than 3 months. From RNA extracted from PBMCs, the TCR library was made. The TCR beta library used iRepertoire HTBI primers with Arm-PCR amplification of CDR3. Each CDR3 protein gets one entry after TCRdb re-called the multiplex PCR reads with MiXCR. The table includes 680,000 or so distinct CDR3 sequences, under 20% detected once. This sample also belongs to another study, concerning T cells in Graves' hyperthyroidism and ophthalmopathy.

The sample in question was peripheral blood mononuclear cells (PBMCs), obtained at new diagnosis, from a patient treated with antithyroid drugs. The source is a woman aged 30 to 39 with Graves disease.

The table lists this clonotype with many counts. The chain uses TRBV6-9 and TRBJ2-3; TRBD1 aligns across 7 bases. Losses at the gene ends were 4 bases for V and 9 bases for J; bases not matched to a gene: 13. Germline V gene sequence: CDR1 MNHGY, CDR2 SVAAGI. The CDR3 consists of 15 residues. CDR3 protein: CASSSTWDSARTQYF. The DNA of the CDR3 is TGTGCCAGCAGTTCTACCTGGGACAGTGCTAGGACGCAGTATTTT.

This clonotype has only a few counts. The chain couples TRBV6-4 to TRBJ2-1, with D perhaps given as TRBD1 or TRBD2 (5 bases each). The CDR3 is 13 residues long. CDR1 and CDR2 (germline): MRHNA, SNTAGT. Trimming pared 2 bases from V and 4 bases from J, leaving 6 bases between. The CDR3 loop is CASSDEGYNEQFF. CDR3 nucleotide sequence: TGTGCCAGCAGTGACGAGGGGTACAATGAGCAGTTCTTC.

V and J are TRBV20-1 and TRBJ2-1; 8 nucleotides align to TRBD1. The germline V gene has CDR1 DFQATT and CDR2 SNEGSKA (reference sequence). The CDR3 totals 14 residues. J was trimmed by 6 bases and V by 7 bases; bases with no gene match: 11. The CDR3 reads CSVVTGDGGNEQFF. The CDR3 DNA is TGCAGTGTGGTGACAGGGGATGGGGGCAATGAGCAGTTCTTC.

This chain uses TRBV10-2 with TRBJ1-1; D is perhaps TRBD1 (6 bases). Trimming left V 8 bases short and J 1 base short, with 17 bases between. This CDR3 comprises 15 residues. Germline-derived CDR1 and CDR2 are WSHSY and SAAADI. CDR3 residues: CASRSDGGQNTEAFF. CDR3 nucleotide sequence: TGCGCCAGCCGTTCCGATGGGGGACAGAACACTGAAGCTTTCTTT.

This clonotype appeared many times. This chain connects TRBV2 to TRBJ1-2; no clear D. Trimming took off 7 bases at V and 1 base at J, with 13 bases between the two ends. The CDR3 totals 14 residues. Germline-derived CDR1 and CDR2 are SNHLY and FYNNEI. CDR3 residues: CASIRRSLNYGYTF. As DNA, the CDR3 is TGTGCCAGCATTAGACGGAGCCTTAACTATGGCTACACCTTC. Using reference TRBV2 and TRBJ1-2 for the parts outside the CDR3, the full variable domain is EPEVTQTPSHQVTQMGQEVILRCVPISNHLYFYWYRQILGQKVEFLVSFYNNEISEKSEIFDDQFSVERPDGSNFTLKIRSTKLEDSAMYFCASIRRSLNYGYTFGSGTRLTVV.

The table lists this clonotype with a few counts. The chain joins TRBV29-1 to TRBJ2-3; D may correspond to TRBD1 or TRBD2 (5 bases each). Per the germline V gene, CDR1 is SQVTM and CDR2 is ANQGSEA. This CDR3 region has 16 residues. Trimming removed 0 bases from V and 0 bases from J, with 13 bases in between. As DNA, the CDR3 is TGCAGCGTTGAAGATCTTTCAGAGGGGAGCACAGATACGCAGTATTTT. It specifies CSVEDLSEGSTDTQYF.

This clonotype appeared many times. The chain carries TRBV6-1 and TRBJ1-5; 10 positions agree with TRBD1. The CDR3 runs to 16 residues. Germline trimming cut 7 bases from V and 6 bases from J; bases unmatched to any gene: 12. Per the germline V gene, CDR1 is MNHNS and CDR2 is SASEGT. CDR3 sequence reads: CASTLTAGTGVQPQHF. CDR3 coding DNA: TGTGCCAGCACCCTTACAGCGGGGACAGGGGTTCAGCCCCAGCATTTT.

CDR3 nucleotides: TGTGCCAGCCAAGGGACAGGGGTTGGAAACACCATATATTTT. Encoded protein: CASQGTGVGNTIYF. This sequence joins TRBV28 and TRBJ1-3, with 10 positions matching TRBD1. There are 14 residues in the CDR3. CDR1 is MDHEN and CDR2 is SYDVKM in the germline V gene. Losses at the gene ends were 8 bases for V and 3 bases for J; bases not matched to a gene: 4. Variable domain in full (rest from reference TRBV28 and TRBJ1-3): DVKVTQSSRYLVKRTGEKVFLECVQDMDHENMFWYRQDPGLGLRLIYFSYDVKMKEKGDIPEGYSVSREKKERFSLILESASTNQTSMYLCASQGTGVGNTIYFGEGSWLTVV.

The chain carries TRBV19 and TRBJ2-1, with TRBD2 matching 14 bases. The CDR3 is 18 residues long. V shed 4 bases and J 4 bases; nucleotides not matched to a gene: 9. The germline V gene has CDR1 LNHDA and CDR2 SQIVND (reference sequence). This CDR3 is CASSTQRLAGGLYNEQFF. CDR3 sequence (DNA): TGTGCCAGTAGTACTCAGAGACTAGCGGGAGGGTTATACAATGAGCAGTTCTTC. Variable domain in full (rest from reference TRBV19 and TRBJ2-1): DGGITQSPKYLFRKEGQNVTLSCEQNLNHDAMYWYRQDPGQGLRLIYYSQIVNDFQKGDIAEGYSVSREKKESFPLTVTSAQKNPTAFYLCASSTQRLAGGLYNEQFFGPGTRLTVL.

As concerns this clonotype: Since no conserved phenylalanine or tryptophan closes the CDR3, a read error is the likely cause. CDR3 region: CASSLGLAWETQYL. As DNA, the CDR3 is TGTGCCAGCAGCTTGGGCCTAGCGTGGGAGACCCAGTACCTC. This chain uses TRBV5-4 with TRBJ2-5; weak D call: TRBD2 (6 bases). Trimming left V 0 bases short and J 5 bases short, with 11 bases between. From germline, CDR1 is SGHNT and CDR2 YYREEE (reference sequence). CDR3 length: 14 residues.

This clonotype has a handful of counts. V is TRBV29-1 and J is TRBJ2-3; 7 bases line up with TRBD2. J lost 1 base, V lost 5 bases, and 6 bases had no gene match. Per the germline V gene, CDR1 is SQVTM and CDR2 is ANQGSEA. The CDR3 totals 14 residues. The CDR3 sequence: CSVSVRGGTDTQYF. The CDR3 DNA is TGCAGCGTTTCTGTCCGGGGGGGCACAGATACGCAGTATTTT.

V and J are TRBV7-6 and TRBJ2-7; D remains unclear. Germline loops: CDR1 SGHVS, CDR2 FNYEAQ. The CDR3 runs 17 residues. The V end was cut by 5 bases, the J end by 4 bases, with 24 bases between. The CDR3 DNA reads as TGTGCCAGCAGCCAAGATAGTGGTACGGCAGGTGGGTACGAGCAGTACTTC. It codes for CASSQDSGTAGGYEQYF.

The chain has TRBV28 and TRBJ2-5; 11 bases are shared with TRBD1. The CDR3 is made up of 16 amino acids. Germline V gene sequence: CDR1 MDHEN, CDR2 SYDVKM. The junction had 10 bases not matched to a gene; V was cut back by 6 bases and J by 4 bases. The CDR3: CASSQGGQGGRETQYF. The CDR3 nucleotides read TGTGCCAGCAGCCAAGGGGGACAGGGGGGTCGAGAGACCCAGTACTTC.

For this clonotype: Just one base apart from a much larger clone, this may be a read error. This chain connects TRBV2 to TRBJ2-3; 8 bases match TRBD2. The CDR3 has 14 residues. Trimming at V came to 5 bases and at J to 9 bases, leaving 10 bases not matched to a gene. CDR1 and CDR2 (germline): SNHLY, FYNNEI. In DNA, the CDR3 is TGTGCCAGCAGTCCCCGGACTAGCTCAGGAACGCAGTATTTT. Residues: CASSPRTSSGTQYF.

This clonotype was recorded at least ten times. This CDR3 reads CASSPYTGVVNTEAFF. The CDR3 coding sequence is TGTGCCAGCAGTCCCTATACCGGGGTGGTGAACACTGAAGCTTTCTTT. The genes are TRBV6-1 and TRBJ1-1; no clear D. This CDR3 is 16 amino acids long. Germline CDR1 is MNHNS and CDR2 is SASEGT. V lost 5 bases and J lost 0, with 16 bases in between.

The J gene is TRBJ2-2, the V gene TRBV24-1; D is uncertain. Trimming removed 6 bases at V and 2 bases at J, with 9 bases between. Germline values: CDR1 KGHDR, CDR2 SFDVKD. This CDR3 spans 14 amino acids. Here the CDR3 DNA reads TGTGCCACCAGTCAACAGACAAACACCGGGGAGCTGTTTTTT. Its translation is CATSQQTNTGELFF.

This clonotype was counted many times. The chain uses TRBV6-2 or TRBV6-3 and TRBJ2-3, with 10 bases aligning to TRBD2. This CDR3 is 15 amino acids long. With V trimmed by 6 bases and J by 6 bases, 9 bases remained unmatched. Germline CDR1 MNHEY, CDR2 SVGEGT. The CDR3 sequence is CASSYPTSGKDTQYF. DNA for the CDR3: TGTGCCAGCAGCTACCCAACTAGCGGGAAGGATACGCAGTATTTT.

This chain connects TRBV15 to TRBJ1-3; 8 bases fit TRBD1. Trimming cost V 3 bases and J 14 bases; bases outside gene matches: 9. The germline V gene encodes CDR1 LNHNV and CDR2 YYDKDF (reference sequence). This CDR3 has 13 residues. Here the CDR3 DNA reads TGTGCCACCAGCAGGGACAGGGCCTCGGCCTTATATTTT. Protein: CATSRDRASALYF.

This clonotype has only a few counts. This chain joins TRBV19 and TRBJ1-5; D possibly corresponds to TRBD1 (6 bases). V was pared by 6 bases and J by 5 bases, with 26 bases between. The CDR3 runs to 18 residues. The germline gives CDR1 LNHDA, CDR2 SQIVND (reference sequence). The CDR3 loop reads CASSTLGGAGETYQPQHF. The CDR3 region has the DNA TGTGCCAGTAGCACACTAGGAGGGGCAGGGGAAACCTATCAGCCCCAGCATTTT.

This clonotype was detected many times. This sequence joins TRBV6-1 and TRBJ1-1; D ambiguous. The CDR3 covers 12 residues. Trimming stripped 6 bases from V and 3 bases from J, with 8 bases between. CDR1 is MNHNS and CDR2 is SASEGT in the germline V gene. CDR3 region: CASRDFDTEAFF. Here the CDR3 DNA reads TGTGCCAGCAGGGATTTTGACACTGAAGCTTTCTTT.

This clonotype was counted many times. This rearrangement joins TRBV28 to TRBJ2-5, with a weak D call TRBD2 (6 bases). V lost 7 bases and J lost 5, with 17 bases in between. CDR1 MDHEN and CDR2 SYDVKM come from the germline V gene. The length of the CDR3 is 14 residues. Written as DNA, the CDR3 is TGTGCCAGCATTGGGGTCGGGGCGGGGGAGACCCAGTACTTC. This codes for CASIGVGAGETQYF.

This clonotype was found many times. V usage is TRBV7-2 and J usage is TRBJ2-1; 8 nucleotides align to TRBD1. Germline lookup yields CDR1 SGHTA and CDR2 FQGNSA. Trimming removed 5 bases from V and 5 bases from J; junction bases left unmatched: 5. The CDR3 contains 14 residues. CDR3 sequence reads: CASSARQGNNEQFF. CDR3 sequence (DNA): TGTGCCAGCAGCGCCCGACAGGGGAACAATGAGCAGTTCTTC. The variable domain in full, completed from reference TRBV7-2 and TRBJ2-1, reads GAGVSQSPSNKVTEKGKDVELRCDPISGHTALYWYRQSLGQGLEFLIYFQGNSAPDKSGLPSDRFSAERTGGSVSTLTIQRTQQEDSAVYLCASSARQGNNEQFFGPGTRLTVL.

Comment on this clonotype: This may be a read error, as it is one base from a much larger clone. The CDR3 bases are TGTGCCAGCAGCTTTCCTAGCGGGAGGCCCTCGTGTTTTGGGCAGTTCTTC. Amino acid sequence: CASSFPSGRPSCFGQFF. The chain has TRBV11-2 and TRBJ2-1, with 11 bases aligning to TRBD2. CDR3 length equals 17 residues. V was pared by 3 bases and J by 12 bases, with 16 bases of the junction left unmatched. Per germline, CDR1 SGHAT and CDR2 FQNNGV.